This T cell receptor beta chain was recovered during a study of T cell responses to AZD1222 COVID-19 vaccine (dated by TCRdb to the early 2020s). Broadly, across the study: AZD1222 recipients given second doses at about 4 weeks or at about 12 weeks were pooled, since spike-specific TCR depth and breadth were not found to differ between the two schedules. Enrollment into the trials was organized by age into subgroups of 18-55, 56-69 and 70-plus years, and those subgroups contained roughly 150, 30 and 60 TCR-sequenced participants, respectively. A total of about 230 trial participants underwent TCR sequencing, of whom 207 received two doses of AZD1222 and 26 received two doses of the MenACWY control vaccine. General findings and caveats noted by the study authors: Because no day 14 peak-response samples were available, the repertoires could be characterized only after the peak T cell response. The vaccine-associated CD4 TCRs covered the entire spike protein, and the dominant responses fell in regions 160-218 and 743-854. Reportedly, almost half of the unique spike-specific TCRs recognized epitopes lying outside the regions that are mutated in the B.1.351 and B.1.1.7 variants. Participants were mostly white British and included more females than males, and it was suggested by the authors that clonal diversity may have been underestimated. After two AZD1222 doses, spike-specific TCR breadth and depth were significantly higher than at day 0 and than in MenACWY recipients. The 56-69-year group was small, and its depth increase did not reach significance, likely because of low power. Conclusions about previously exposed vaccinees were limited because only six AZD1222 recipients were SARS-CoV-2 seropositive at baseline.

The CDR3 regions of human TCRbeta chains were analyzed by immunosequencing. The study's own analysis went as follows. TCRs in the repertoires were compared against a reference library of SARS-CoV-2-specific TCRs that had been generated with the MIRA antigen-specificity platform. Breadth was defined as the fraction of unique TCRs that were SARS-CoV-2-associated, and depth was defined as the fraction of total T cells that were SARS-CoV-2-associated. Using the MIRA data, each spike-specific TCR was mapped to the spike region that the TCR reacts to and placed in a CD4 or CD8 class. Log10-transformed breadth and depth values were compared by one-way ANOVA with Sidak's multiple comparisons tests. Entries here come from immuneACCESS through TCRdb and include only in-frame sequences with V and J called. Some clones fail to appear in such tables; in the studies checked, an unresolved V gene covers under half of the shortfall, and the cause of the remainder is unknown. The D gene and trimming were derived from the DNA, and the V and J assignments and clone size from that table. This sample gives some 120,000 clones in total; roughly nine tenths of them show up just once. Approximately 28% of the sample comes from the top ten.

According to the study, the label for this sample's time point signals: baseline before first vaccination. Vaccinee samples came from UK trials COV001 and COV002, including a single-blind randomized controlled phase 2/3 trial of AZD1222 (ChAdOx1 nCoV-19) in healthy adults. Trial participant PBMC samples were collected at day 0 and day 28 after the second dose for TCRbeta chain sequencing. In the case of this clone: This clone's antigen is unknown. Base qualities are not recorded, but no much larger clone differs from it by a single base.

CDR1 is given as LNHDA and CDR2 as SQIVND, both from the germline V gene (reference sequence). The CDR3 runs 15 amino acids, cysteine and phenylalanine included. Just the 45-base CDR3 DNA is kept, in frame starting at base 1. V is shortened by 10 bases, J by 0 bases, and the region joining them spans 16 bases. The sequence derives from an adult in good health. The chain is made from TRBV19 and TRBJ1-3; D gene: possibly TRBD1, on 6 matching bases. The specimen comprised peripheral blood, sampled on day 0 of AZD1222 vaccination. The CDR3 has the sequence CATSDRFRSGNTIYF. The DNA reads TGTGCCACCTCGGACAGATTTCGCTCTGGAAACACCATATATTTT.